Each of the 25 T cell receptor beta chains below was sequenced from the same sample in a study of patients and donors after allogeneic stem cell transplantation. MiXCR, applied by TCRdb to the RT-PCR reads, yields one record per CDR3 protein. Of almost 90,000 distinct CDR3 sequences in the sample, 4.5% to 5% are singletons; the top ten hold approximately 2.5%. The sequencing input was blood, either unsorted or a sorted T cell fraction (not recorded which). The receptors originated from a human donor who was either an allogeneic HSCT recipient or a stem cell or donor lymphocyte infusion donor (not recorded which). It is not recorded whose cells these are; they may come from a transplant donor.

In this sample, this clonotype turned up many times. This chain links TRBV5-1 with TRBJ2-3; D call uncertain. Germline V gene data show CDR1 as SGHRS and CDR2 as YFSETQ. This CDR3 is 16 amino acids long. The V end lost 7 bases, the J end lost 2 bases, and 20 bases lay between the germline ends. Here the CDR3 reads CASQTLPLGNTDTQYF. The CDR3 DNA follows: TGCGCCAGCCAGACACTGCCTCTGGGGAACACAGATACGCAGTATTTT.

This clonotype was recorded at least ten times. V gene TRBV27 combines with J gene TRBJ1-1; tentative D call: TRBD1 (6 bases). The length of the CDR3 is 14 residues. The germline V gene has CDR1 MNHEY and CDR2 SMNVEV (reference sequence). V was cut by 8 bases and J by 1 base, with 14 bases left in between. The CDR3 nucleotides read TGTGCCAGCGGCAAACCGGGACAGAACACTGAAGCTTTCTTT. Amino acids: CASGKPGQNTEAFF.

This clonotype was observed many times. This chain joins TRBV9 and TRBJ2-5; D gene uncertain. Trimming removed 0 bases from V and 3 bases from J, with 12 bases in between. Germline V gene data show CDR1 as SGDLS and CDR2 as YYNGEE. CDR3 length: 15 residues. The CDR3 reads CASSVGSIQKETQYF. The CDR3, as DNA: TGTGCCAGCAGCGTAGGGTCCATCCAAAAAGAGACCCAGTACTTC.

This clonotype was observed a few times. The genes are TRBV5-6 and TRBJ2-7; TRBD1 agrees at 9 bases. The trim removed 3 bases at V and 7 bases at J, leaving 8 bases unmatched. Germline CDR1 and CDR2: SGHDT and YYEEEE. This CDR3 has 14 amino acids. In DNA, the CDR3 is TGTGCCAGCAGCTCTCAACAGGGGGCGGGGGAGCAGTACTTC. As protein: CASSSQQGAGEQYF. The full variable domain, completed using reference TRBV5-6 and TRBJ2-7, is DAGVTQSPTHLIKTRGQQVTLRCSPKSGHDTVSWYQQALGQGPQFIFQYYEEEERQRGNFPDRFSGHQFPNYSSELNVNALLLGDSALYLCASSSQQGAGEQYFGPGTRLTVT.

This clonotype was counted many times. The chain couples TRBV7-8 to TRBJ2-7; 13 nucleotides agree with TRBD2. The CDR3 is made up of 18 amino acids. Germline trimming cut 5 bases from V and 2 bases from J; bases unmatched to any gene: 12. In germline, CDR1 is SGHVS, CDR2 FQNEAQ. The CDR3 DNA reads TGTGCCAGCAGCCCCCACCGGACTAGCGGGAGTCCCACCTACGAGCAGTACTTC. Its translation: CASSPHRTSGSPTYEQYF.

This clonotype appeared a few times. The gene calls are TRBV4-1 and TRBJ2-1, with 9 bases aligning to TRBD2. Per germline, CDR1 MGHRA and CDR2 YSYEKL. This CDR3 contains 15 residues. V lost 1 base and J lost 9; bases outside the gene matches: 7. Here the CDR3 DNA reads TGCGCCAGCAGCCAAGTTAGCGGGGGCCGCATTGAGCAGTTCTTC. Protein sequence: CASSQVSGGRIEQFF.

This clonotype showed up many times. The rearrangement joins TRBV6-1 to TRBJ1-1; the D gene is possibly TRBD1 (6 bases). The V gene lost 6 bases and the J gene lost 1 base, with 21 bases spanning the gap. Germline V gene data show CDR1 as MNHNS and CDR2 as SASEGT. The CDR3 sequence is 17 residues long. CDR3 residues: CASSSMWGAGGNTEAFF. In DNA, the CDR3 is TGTGCCAGCAGCTCCATGTGGGGGGCGGGGGGGAACACTGAAGCTTTCTTT.

This clonotype was seen at least ten times. The chain combines TRBV12-3 or TRBV12-4 with TRBJ1-5, with D unclear. This CDR3 has 8 residues. The V and J ends lost 7 bases and 10 bases respectively, with 2 bases between them. The CDR3 DNA follows: TGTGCCAGCATACCCCAGCATTTT. Translated: CASIPQHF.

This clonotype has at least ten counts. The rearrangement links TRBV12-3 or TRBV12-4 to TRBJ1-4; the D is unclear. The germline V and J ends were trimmed by 6 bases and 3 bases, with 11 bases remaining between them. This CDR3 contains 14 residues. CDR3 DNA: TGTGCCAGCAGCCCTGGCAGGTCTAATGAAAAACTGTTTTTT. The encoded protein is CASSPGRSNEKLFF.

This clonotype was seen ten or more times. This chain uses TRBV2 with TRBJ1-5; unclear D gene. Trimming pared 5 bases from V and 0 bases from J, leaving 5 bases between. From germline, CDR1 is SNHLY and CDR2 FYNNEI. CDR3 length: 13 amino acids. The CDR3 here is CASSQNSNQPQHF. CDR3 nucleotides: TGTGCCAGCAGTCAGAATAGCAATCAGCCCCAGCATTTT.

This chain links TRBV7-9 with TRBJ2-2; 7 bases match TRBD1. Germline V gene data show CDR1 as SEHNR and CDR2 as FQNEAQ (reference sequence). The CDR3 has 14 residues. V lost 4 bases and J lost 1; bases outside the gene matches: 0. CDR3 sequence reads: CASSWTGNTGELFF. For the CDR3, the DNA is TGTGCCAGCAGCTGGACAGGGAACACCGGGGAGCTGTTTTTT. Full variable domain (rest looked up from reference TRBV7-9 and TRBJ2-2): DTGVSQNPRHKITKRGQNVTFRCDPISEHNRLYWYRQTLGQGPEFLTYFQNEAQLEKSRLLSDRFSAERPKGSFSTLEIQRTEQGDSAMYLCASSWTGNTGELFFGEGSRLTVL.

The table lists this clonotype with many counts. The chain has TRBV9 and TRBJ2-7; 7 bases agree with TRBD2. Per germline, CDR1 SGDLS and CDR2 YYNGEE. V shed 4 bases, J shed 3 bases, and the junction held 7 bases outside the gene matches. CDR3 length: 14 amino acids. CDR3 coding DNA: TGTGCCAGCAGCCTCAGCGGGAAAAGCTACGAGCAGTACTTC. Protein sequence: CASSLSGKSYEQYF.

This clonotype was found many times. The gene calls are TRBV7-8 and TRBJ1-2; D gene uncertain. The V end lost 5 bases, the J end lost 6 bases, and 19 bases lay between the germline ends. The CDR3 runs 15 residues. Germline assignment: CDR1 SGHVS and CDR2 FQNEAQ. The CDR3 loop is CASSRALTTFDGYTF. Here the CDR3 DNA reads TGTGCCAGCAGCCGAGCCCTGACTACATTCGATGGCTACACCTTC.

This clonotype was recorded many times. The chain recombines TRBV2 with TRBJ2-3; 9 nucleotides agree with TRBD1. The germline CDR1 and CDR2 sequences are SNHLY and FYNNEI. This CDR3 is 13 amino acids long. V gave up 11 bases and J gave up 4 bases; unmatched junction bases: 7. The CDR3 bases are TGTGCCGTCGTAACAGGGGGCGCAGATACGCAGTATTTT. Translating gives CAVVTGGADTQYF.

The rearrangement uses TRBV9 and TRBJ2-1; the D gene is possibly TRBD1 (5 bases). The CDR3 is made up of 16 amino acids. CDR1 is SGDLS, CDR2 YYNGEE, per germline. Deletions cut 1 base from V and 4 bases from J, with 15 bases between. The CDR3 here is CASSVLDSSQYNEQFF. The CDR3, as DNA: TGTGCCAGCAGCGTACTTGACAGCTCGCAGTACAATGAGCAGTTCTTC.

This clonotype was observed many times. This CDR3 is CSARDPSGRFNQPQHF. CDR3 nucleotides: TGCAGTGCTAGAGATCCCTCGGGCAGGTTCAATCAGCCCCAGCATTTT. This chain links TRBV20-1 with TRBJ1-5; D not resolved. Germline V gives CDR1 DFQATT, CDR2 SNEGSKA (reference sequence). This CDR3 comprises 16 residues. V was trimmed by 0 bases and J by 3 bases, leaving 15 bases between them.

This clonotype was counted at least ten times. The rearrangement joins TRBV27 to TRBJ2-1; D not resolved. V lost 8 bases, J lost 8 bases, and 10 bases lay in between. This CDR3 comprises 11 residues. Germline CDR1 MNHEY, CDR2 SMNVEV (reference sequence). DNA for the CDR3: TGTGCCAGCGGTGGTTGGGATGAGCAGTTCTTC. Amino acid sequence: CASGGWDEQFF.

This clonotype was observed at least ten times. This chain joins TRBV20-1 and TRBJ2-3, with D unclear. The CDR3 consists of 14 residues. V gave up 1 base and J gave up 4 bases, with 12 bases separating them. Germline V CDR1 and CDR2: DFQATT, SNEGSKA (reference sequence). This CDR3 reads CSARAVLAPDTQYF. The CDR3 DNA reads as TGCAGTGCTAGAGCCGTATTAGCCCCAGATACGCAGTATTTT.

The chain has TRBV6-7 and TRBJ1-5; possibly TRBD1 for D (6 bases). TRBV6-7 carries the ORF label, with uncertain function. The length of the CDR3 is 12 residues. The ends were cut back, 6 bases at V and 5 bases at J, with 8 bases in the middle. CDR3 amino acids: CASRQGYQPQHF. CDR3 coding DNA: TGTGCCAGCAGACAGGGTTATCAGCCCCAGCATTTT.

This clonotype was seen many times. The gene calls are TRBV27 and TRBJ2-3, with D tentatively TRBD1 (5 bases). CDR1 and CDR2 (germline): MNHEY, SMNVEV (reference sequence). The CDR3 is 13 residues long. The CDR3 here is CFTGRASTDTQYF. The CDR3 nucleotides read TGTTTCACCGGCAGGGCCAGCACAGATACGCAGTATTTT.

The rearrangement joins TRBV9 to TRBJ1-1, with D unresolved. This CDR3 region has 15 residues. Germline V gene data show CDR1 as SGDLS and CDR2 as YYNGEE. Trimming removed 4 bases from V and 2 bases from J, with 15 bases in between. The CDR3 spells CASSPSPGQNTEAFF. The CDR3 bases are TGTGCCAGCAGCCCGTCACCGGGCCAAAACACTGAAGCTTTCTTT.

This clonotype occurred many times. The chain employs TRBV5-1 and TRBJ2-3; unclear D gene. This CDR3 region has 15 residues. Germline CDR1 reads SGHRS; CDR2 reads YFSETQ. Between the trimmed V and J ends, which lost 5 bases and 2 bases, there was a span of 15 bases. This CDR3 reads CASSLGRQHTDTQYF. The CDR3 nucleotides read TGCGCCAGCAGTCTAGGACGGCAACACACAGATACGCAGTATTTT. Based on the CDR3 plus reference TRBV5-1 and TRBJ2-3, the full variable domain is KAGVTQTPRYLIKTRGQQVTLSCSPISGHRSVSWYQQTPGQGLQFLFEYFSETQRNKGNFPGRFSGRQFSNSRSEMNVSTLELGDSALYLCASSLGRQHTDTQYFGPGTRLTVL.

The table lists this clonotype with a few counts. As DNA, the CDR3 is TGTGCCAGCAGTTTTACAGGGGGCAAGTGGGGGGAGACCCAGTACTTC. It specifies CASSFTGGKWGETQYF. The V call is TRBV27, the J call TRBJ2-5, with 9 positions matching TRBD1. Germline V gives CDR1 MNHEY, CDR2 SMNVEV (reference sequence). CDR3 length: 16 amino acids. V shed 3 bases and J 5 bases; nucleotides not matched to a gene: 10.

This clonotype was seen at least ten times. The chain recombines TRBV5-1 with TRBJ2-7, with D hard to call. This CDR3 contains 13 residues. Germline-derived CDR1 and CDR2 are SGHRS and YFSETQ. The V end was cut by 4 bases, the J end by 2 bases, with 10 bases between. As DNA, the CDR3 is TGCGCCAGCAGCAGAGACGCCCCCTACGAGCAGTACTTC. Its translation is CASSRDAPYEQYF.

The chain is built from TRBV7-9 and TRBJ1-2, with 11 bases fitting TRBD1. CDR1 is SEHNR and CDR2 is FQNEAQ in the germline V gene (reference sequence). There are 16 residues in the CDR3. J was trimmed by 6 bases and V by 0 bases; bases with no gene match: 6. The CDR3 loop is CASSLAGQGATNGYTF. For the CDR3, the DNA is TGTGCCAGCAGCTTAGCAGGACAGGGGGCGACCAATGGCTACACCTTC.